This TCR beta chain derives from a study of T cell responses to AZD1222 COVID-19 vaccine. Study observations and caveats: At 160-218 and 743-854, vaccine-associated CD4 TCRs were dominant, and they spanned spike.

Germline V gene sequence: CDR1 LGHDT, CDR2 YNNKEL (reference sequence). With 3 bases clipped from V and 8 bases from J, the junction kept 1 base outside the gene matches. CDR3 size: 13 residues. Method: immunoSEQ multiplex PCR; TCRdb's copy keeps in-frame clones and lacks some. The table includes roughly 76,000 clones, 88% detected once. Comment on this clone: No antigen is known for it.

The source material was peripheral blood, sampled on day 0 of AZD1222 vaccination. The TCR comes from an adult in good health. The gene calls are TRBV3-1 (or the pseudogene TRBV3-2) and TRBJ2-1, with 10 bases lining up with TRBD1. Here the CDR3 reads CASSHGTGDEQFF. The CDR3, as DNA: TGTGCCAGCAGCCACGGGACAGGGGATGAGCAGTTCTTC.